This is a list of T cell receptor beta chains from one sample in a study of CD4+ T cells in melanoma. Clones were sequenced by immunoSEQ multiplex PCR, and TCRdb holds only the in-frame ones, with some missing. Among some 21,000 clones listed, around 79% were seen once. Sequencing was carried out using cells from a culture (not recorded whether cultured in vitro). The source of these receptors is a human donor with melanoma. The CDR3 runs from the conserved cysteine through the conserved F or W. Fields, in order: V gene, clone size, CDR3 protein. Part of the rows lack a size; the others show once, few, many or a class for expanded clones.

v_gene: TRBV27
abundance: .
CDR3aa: CASSPGQGVSRYF

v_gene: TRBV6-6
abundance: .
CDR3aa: CASSIGFGNQPQHF

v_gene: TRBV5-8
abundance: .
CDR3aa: CASTDQTNRIQYF

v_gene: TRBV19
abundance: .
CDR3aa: CASSFTSGGRETQYF

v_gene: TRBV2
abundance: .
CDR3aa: CASSEQDRNYGYTF

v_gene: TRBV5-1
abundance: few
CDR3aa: CASSLEGANTEAFF

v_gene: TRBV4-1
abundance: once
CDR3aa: CASSRDDRDNYGYTF

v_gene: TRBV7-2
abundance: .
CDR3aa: CASRRPGRNYGYTF

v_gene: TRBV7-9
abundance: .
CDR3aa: CASSPPVNQPQHF

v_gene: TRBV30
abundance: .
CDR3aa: CAWTRPPPGNTEAFF

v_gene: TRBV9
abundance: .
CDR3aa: CASSVNPPPKKVSLAEQYF

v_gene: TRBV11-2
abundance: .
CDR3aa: CASSLGAGTSYEQYF

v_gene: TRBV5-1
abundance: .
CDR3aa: CASSLADLQANYGYTF

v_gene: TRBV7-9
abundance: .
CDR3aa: CASSLMTRTEAFF

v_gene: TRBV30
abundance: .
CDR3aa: CACELPSLAKNIQYF

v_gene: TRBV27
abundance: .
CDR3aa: CASSDRYEQYF

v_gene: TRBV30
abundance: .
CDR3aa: CAWSGRGWANIQYF